One sample yielded the 27 T cell receptor beta chains listed below, sequenced in a study of CD8+ T cells in alopecia areata. Isolated RNA was reverse transcribed into cDNA used as the sequencing template. Here immunoSEQ multiplex PCR was the method, and the copy in TCRdb shows in-frame clones only, minus some. The sample records roughly 150,000 clones, about three fifths being singletons. Specimen: CD4+ T cells sorted from blood. The receptors were sampled from a human donor in good health.

This clone was observed a few times. CDR3 amino acids: CASSFTGADTQYF. The CDR3 DNA reads as TGTGCCAGCAGTTTTACGGGGGCAGATACGCAGTATTTT. The chain carries TRBV5-6 and TRBJ2-3; D may be TRBD2 (6 bases). Trimming removed 5 bases from V and 4 bases from J, with 11 bases in between. The germline gives CDR1 SGHDT, CDR2 YYEEEE. The CDR3 extends over 13 amino acids.

This clone was counted a single time. The chain employs TRBV11-2 and TRBJ2-7; 7 bases fit TRBD1. The CDR3 is made up of 17 amino acids. The germline CDR1 and CDR2 sequences are SGHAT and FQNNGV. With 4 bases clipped from V and 4 bases from J, the junction kept 16 bases outside the gene matches. The CDR3 coding sequence is TGTGCCAGCAGCTCCCGCCGGGACAGTGGAATTTCTTACGAGCAGTACTTC. Its translation: CASSSRRDSGISYEQYF.

This clone was seen only a few times. The chain recombines TRBV28 with TRBJ2-1; weak D call: TRBD2 (6 bases). Deletions cut 3 bases from V and 8 bases from J, with 20 bases between. CDR3 length: 16 residues. Germline V gene lookup returns CDR1 MDHEN and CDR2 SYDVKM. The CDR3 coding sequence is TGTGCCAGCAGTTTTCGGGCCGGGGGTAGCCGCGATGAGCAGTTCTTC. Translated, it gives CASSFRAGGSRDEQFF.

The chain uses TRBV29-1 and TRBJ2-3; perhaps D is TRBD1 or TRBD2 (6 bases each). The V end lost 7 bases, the J end lost 1 base, and 15 bases lay between the germline ends. Per the germline V gene, CDR1 is SQVTM and CDR2 is ANQGSEA. The CDR3 covers 14 residues. CDR3 sequence: CSAGGGFGTDTQYF. Written as DNA, the CDR3 is TGCAGCGCCGGAGGGGGTTTTGGCACAGATACGCAGTATTTT.

The J gene is TRBJ1-4, the V gene TRBV4-1, with a possible D match to TRBD1 (5 bases). The V and J ends lost 4 bases and 3 bases respectively, with 9 bases between them. Germline CDR1 reads MGHRA; CDR2 reads YSYEKL. The CDR3 consists of 14 residues. DNA of the CDR3: TGCGCCAGCAGCCTCAGGGCAGCTAATGAAAAACTGTTTTTT. Its translation: CASSLRAANEKLFF.

This chain joins TRBV6-5 and TRBJ1-1; D not certain. The V end lost 6 bases, the J end lost 5 bases, and 10 bases lay between the germline ends. This CDR3 has 12 amino acids. Per the germline V gene, CDR1 is MNHEY and CDR2 is SVGAGI. This chain's CDR3 is CASRSMGTEAFF. The CDR3 DNA reads TGTGCCAGCAGATCTATGGGGACTGAAGCTTTCTTT.

V gene TRBV4-3 combines with J gene TRBJ1-4; no definite D call. Germline V lookup: CDR1 LGHNA, CDR2 YSLEER. The V end lost 1 base, the J end lost 6 bases, and 3 bases lay between the germline ends. CDR3 length equals 12 residues. The CDR3 DNA reads TGCGCCAGCAGCCAAGCTTATGAAAAACTGTTTTTT. Its protein is CASSQAYEKLFF.

The chain is built from TRBV7-9 and TRBJ2-2, with D maybe TRBD2 (5 bases). Trimming left V 0 bases short and J 1 base short, with 9 bases between. Germline values: CDR1 SEHNR, CDR2 FQNEAQ (reference sequence). This CDR3 contains 16 residues. In DNA form, the CDR3 reads TGTGCCAGCAGCTTAGCGAGGGCGTTGAACACCGGGGAGCTGTTTTTT. Its translation: CASSLARALNTGELFF.

This clone was picked up one time. The rearrangement joins TRBV29-1 to TRBJ1-2; maybe TRBD1 (6 bases). V lost 7 bases and J lost 6, with 9 bases in between. The CDR3 is made up of 10 amino acids. Looked up from germline, CDR1 is SQVTM and CDR2 is ANQGSEA. CDR3 nucleotides: TGCAGCGCTTGGACAGATGGCTACACCTTC. Translation gives CSAWTDGYTF.

The chain has TRBV30 and TRBJ1-4; D gene ambiguous. CDR1 and CDR2 from the germline V gene are GTSNPN and SVGIG (reference sequence). The V end lost 5 bases, the J end lost 4 bases, and 8 bases lay between the germline ends. The CDR3 is 12 residues long. In DNA, the CDR3 is TGTGCCTGGGCACAAGATAATGAAAAACTGTTTTTT. Translation: CAWAQDNEKLFF.

This sequence joins TRBV7-6 and TRBJ2-7; perhaps TRBD1 as D (5 bases). From germline, CDR1 is SGHVS and CDR2 FNYEAQ. V was trimmed by 0 bases and J by 4 bases, leaving 7 bases between them. This CDR3 is built from 13 residues. The CDR3 DNA sequence: TGTGCCAGCAGCTTAGCAGGGGTATACGAGCAGTACTTC. Its protein is CASSLAGVYEQYF.

The J gene is TRBJ2-2, the V gene TRBV6-1; D not resolved. V shed 0 bases and J shed 4 bases, with 3 bases lying between them. The CDR3 consists of 13 residues. CDR1 MNHNS and CDR2 SASEGT come from the germline V gene. The CDR3 protein is CASSEARTGELFF. CDR3 sequence (DNA): TGTGCCAGCAGTGAAGCACGCACCGGGGAGCTGTTTTTT.

V and J are TRBV5-1 and TRBJ2-2, with 8 bases aligning to TRBD1. The CDR3 contains 14 residues. V shed 3 bases and J 6 bases; nucleotides not matched to a gene: 4. CDR1 and CDR2 (germline): SGHRS, YFSETQ. CDR3 amino acids: CASSYQGAAGELFF. CDR3 DNA sequence: TGCGCCAGCAGCTACCAGGGGGCGGCCGGGGAGCTGTTTTTT.

The chain's CDR3 is CAISGRGFQETQYF. The CDR3 DNA reads as TGTGCCATCAGTGGAAGAGGATTTCAAGAGACCCAGTACTTC. The chain uses TRBV10-3 and TRBJ2-5; D call uncertain. Germline assignment: CDR1 ENHRY and CDR2 SYGVKD. The CDR3 sequence is 14 residues long. The ends were cut back, 4 bases at V and 2 bases at J, with 11 bases in the middle.

This clone showed up just once. The chain joins TRBV9 to TRBJ1-4, with unresolved D. Germline loops: CDR1 SGDLS, CDR2 YYNGEE. The V gene lost 0 bases and the J gene lost 0 bases, with 6 bases spanning the gap. The CDR3 consists of 15 residues. The CDR3 loop reads CASSVGGATNEKLFF. The CDR3 nucleotides read TGTGCCAGCAGCGTAGGAGGAGCAACTAATGAAAAACTGTTTTTT.

This clone was seen only a few times. The V and J genes are TRBV2 and TRBJ1-2; D uncertain. The ends were cut back, 7 bases at V and 4 bases at J, with 16 bases in the middle. The CDR3 has 14 residues. Looked up from germline, CDR1 is SNHLY and CDR2 is FYNNEI. CDR3 region: CASKVAGLSYGYTF. In DNA, the CDR3 is TGTGCCAGCAAGGTCGCGGGTCTGTCCTATGGCTACACCTTC. Supplemented by reference TRBV2 and TRBJ1-2, the full variable domain reads EPEVTQTPSHQVTQMGQEVILRCVPISNHLYFYWYRQILGQKVEFLVSFYNNEISEKSEIFDDQFSVERPDGSNFTLKIRSTKLEDSAMYFCASKVAGLSYGYTFGSGTRLTVV.

This clone was counted a few times. The gene calls are TRBV28 and TRBJ1-4, with D uncertain. The CDR3 spans 14 residues. V was shortened by 3 bases and J by 8 bases, with 13 bases between the two germline ends. Germline V lookup: CDR1 MDHEN, CDR2 SYDVKM. For the CDR3, the DNA is TGTGCCAGCAGTTTTGACCGGGTGATGGAAAAACTGTTTTTT. It codes for CASSFDRVMEKLFF.

The rearrangement uses TRBV2 and TRBJ2-1; D is perhaps TRBD1 or TRBD2 (5 bases each). V lost 0 bases and J 13 bases, leaving 10 bases between the germline ends. Germline V gene lookup returns CDR1 SNHLY and CDR2 FYNNEI. The CDR3 consists of 12 residues. The CDR3 loop is CASSEASRDQFF. CDR3 in DNA: TGTGCCAGCAGTGAAGCGTCTAGGGACCAGTTCTTC.

In this sample, this clone turned up once. The V and J genes are TRBV29-1 and TRBJ2-7; 9 bases align to TRBD1. V lost 5 bases and J lost 5; bases outside the gene matches: 7. The CDR3 extends over 13 amino acids. Germline loops: CDR1 SQVTM, CDR2 ANQGSEA. The CDR3 DNA reads as TGCAGCGTTCGGTTGGGACAGGGAAACGAGCAGTACTTC. This translates into CSVRLGQGNEQYF.

The J gene is TRBJ2-3, the V gene TRBV5-6; TRBD2 aligns across 13 bases. Germline CDR1 and CDR2: SGHDT and YYEEEE. This CDR3 has 17 residues. V was pared by 0 bases and J by 5 bases, with 6 bases of the junction left unmatched. The DNA of the CDR3 is TGTGCCAGCAGCTTGGGACTAGCGGGAGGAGGGATAGATACGCAGTATTTT. Translation: CASSLGLAGGGIDTQYF.

In its sample, this clone was seen a few times. The J gene is TRBJ2-7, the V gene TRBV29-1; D is unclear. The germline gives CDR1 SQVTM, CDR2 ANQGSEA. The ends were cut back, 7 bases at V and 7 bases at J, with 11 bases in the middle. The CDR3 consists of 10 residues. As DNA, the CDR3 is TGCAGCGCTTTTCTCGGGGAGCAGTACTTC. Protein: CSAFLGEQYF.

The rearrangement joins TRBV6-1 to TRBJ2-7, with unresolved D. The germline V and J ends were trimmed by 1 base and 13 bases, with 20 bases remaining between them. The CDR3 extends over 14 amino acids. Germline-derived CDR1 and CDR2 are MNHNS and SASEGT. CDR3 bases: TGTGCCAGCAGTGAAGGAACATCCGGATGGGGATTCTACTTC. Its translation is CASSEGTSGWGFYF.

This clone appeared a few times. This rearrangement joins TRBV6-5 to TRBJ2-7; TRBD1 aligns across 9 bases. The germline V gene has CDR1 MNHEY and CDR2 SVGAGI. CDR3 length: 14 residues. V dropped 4 bases and J dropped 3; count of bases not matched to a gene: 4. The CDR3 loop is CASSWTGVRYEQYF. The CDR3 coding sequence is TGTGCCAGCAGTTGGACAGGGGTCCGCTACGAGCAGTACTTC.

This clone was detected a few times. CDR3 sequence: CASSTGKETQYF. The CDR3 DNA reads TGTGCCAGCAGTACAGGGAAAGAGACCCAGTACTTC. The chain uses TRBV6-6 and TRBJ2-5, with D maybe TRBD1 (6 bases). From germline, CDR1 is MNHNY and CDR2 SVGAGI (reference sequence). V dropped 5 bases and J dropped 3 bases, with 7 bases sitting between them. The length of the CDR3 is 12 residues.

The genes are TRBV5-1 and TRBJ2-1; the match to TRBD2 covers 10 bases. This CDR3 spans 14 amino acids. J gave up 3 bases and V 7 bases, and 4 bases lay outside the gene matches. Germline V gene sequence: CDR1 SGHRS, CDR2 YFSETQ. The CDR3 is CASGAGGLYNEQFF. CDR3 DNA: TGCGCCAGCGGAGCGGGAGGGCTCTACAATGAGCAGTTCTTC.

This clone appeared a few times. One end of the junction is discordant with germline, which a read error may explain. This sequence joins TRBV7-7 and TRBJ2-5; 9 nucleotides agree with TRBD1. CDR3 length equals 14 residues. The V gene's germline CDR1 is SSHAT and CDR2 FNYEAQ (reference sequence). This CDR3 reads CASSSDRGQETQYF. CDR3 in DNA: TGTGCTAGCAGTTCGGACAGGGGCCAAGAGACCCAGTACTTC.

The chain carries TRBV29-1 and TRBJ2-5, with 9 positions matching TRBD2. The CDR3 consists of 14 residues. The germline V gene encodes CDR1 SQVTM and CDR2 ANQGSEA. Trimming cost V 4 bases and J 6 bases; bases outside gene matches: 9. CDR3 in amino acids: CSVVGSGSIKTQYF. In DNA form, the CDR3 reads TGCAGCGTTGTGGGTAGCGGGAGCATAAAGACCCAGTACTTC.